This TCR beta chain was sequenced for a study of beta chain features in type 1 diabetes. General study results and limits: PCR may have favored shorter templates equally in patients and controls. TCRB CDR3s from Type 1 diabetes patients were moderately but significantly shorter in all four CD4+ subsets.

Sequencing targeted expressed TCRB transcripts, as all isolated RNA had been reverse transcribed. Deep immunoSEQ sequencing covered naive, central memory and regulatory T cell samples. Data came from immunoSEQ multiplex PCR; TCRdb stores just in-frame clones and leaves some out. The data contain hundreds of thousands of clones, 11% to 15% of them singletons. In total, each donor contributed a single heparinised blood draw that averaged around 100 mL. The authors sorted CD4+ naive, central memory, regulatory and stem cell-like memory cells via CD45RO/CCR7/CD25/CD127/CD95/CD27. Germline values: CDR1 LGHNA, CDR2 YSLEER. The CDR3 has 15 residues. V was cut by 2 bases and J by 4 bases, with 15 bases left in between. This clone was seen a few times. The target antigen is unknown.

The sequence was obtained from a young man with type 1 diabetes. Sequenced material: naive CD4+ T cells from blood. This rearrangement joins TRBV4-3 to TRBJ2-7; the D is unclear. CDR3 loop: CASSQNPDAQYEQYF. The CDR3 coding sequence is TGCGCCAGCAGCCAAAACCCGGACGCGCAGTACGAGCAGTACTTC.